This TCR beta chain was sequenced for a study of T cells in Graves' hyperthyroidism and ophthalmopathy. Study-level points and caveats: Ophthalmopathy, which appeared later, was predicted by the model a median about 6.8 months before onset.

RNA transcripts yielded amplified TCR beta CDR3 regions. HTBI primers drove first-round RT-PCR of the TCR CDR3. TCRdb re-called the multiplex PCR reads with MiXCR, one entry per CDR3 protein. The table has about 420,000 distinct CDR3 sequences, more than 15% seen once. This clonotype was observed at least ten times. Its antigen remains unidentified. In germline, CDR1 is MNHNS, CDR2 SASEGT. The CDR3 is 16 residues long. Trimming took off 8 bases at V and 1 base at J, with 20 bases between the two ends. The chain carries TRBV6-1 and TRBJ2-5; D gene unclear. This receptor was identified in a young woman with Graves' hyperthyroidism. Material: blood. CDR3: CASLSTEGNSQETQYF. The CDR3 coding sequence is TGTGCCAGCCTAAGCACGGAAGGAAATAGCCAAGAGACCCAGTACTTC.